This T cell receptor beta chain was observed in a study of shared clonotypes between healthy human individuals. Study details: Those who served as donors were a couple of women and three men between the ages of 18 and 49. Researchers assigned three CD4 naive, three CD4 memory, two CD8 naive and one CD8 memory plate to each donor.

Profiling relied on immunoSEQ multiplex PCR, and the TCRdb table lists in-frame clones only, not all of them. The sample has about 2 million clones, about 95% seen once; the top ten hold roughly 1%. The naive CD8 fraction comprised CD45RO-negative cells positively selected for CCR7 and excluded terminally differentiated effector memory CD45RA+ cells. Note on this clone: What it binds is unknown.

The CDR3 totals 15 residues. Germline lookup yields CDR1 SQVTM and CDR2 ANQGSEA. Unmatched junction bases numbered 9, after V lost 7 bases and J lost 0 bases. General study findings and limits: Memory subsets had estimated richness that was generally smaller than that of naive subsets. It was only blood that was sampled, and tissue repertoires likely differ.

The sequencing input was naive CD8+ T cells sorted from blood. The origin of this receptor is a man aged 18 to 30 in good health. The chain is built from TRBV29-1 and TRBJ2-3, with 8 bases identical to TRBD1. DNA for the CDR3: TGCAGCGGGACCGGGACAGGAACTAGCACAGATACGCAGTATTTT. Its translation: CSGTGTGTSTDTQYF.